These T cell receptor beta chains were read from a single sample in a study of blood T cell repertoires in COVID-19. Sequencing was performed with immunoSEQ multiplex PCR; in TCRdb, only in-frame clones are kept and a portion is missing. The repertoire holds around 270,000 clones, with around 88% as singletons. What was sequenced was peripheral blood. All receptors derive from a man aged 25 to 45 with acute or convalescent COVID-19. Each CDR3 is given with its conserved first and last residue. A D gene is named only where the DNA matches it firmly.

v_call: TRBV5-4
d_call: -
j_call: TRBJ1-2
cdr3_aa: CASSPTTTGYGYTF
cdr3_nt: TGTGCCAGCAGCCCGACCACGACTGGCTATGGCTACACCTTC

v_call: TRBV5-1
d_call: -
j_call: TRBJ2-3
cdr3_aa: CASNSGVGDTQYF
cdr3_nt: TGCGCCAGCAACTCGGGAGTGGGAGATACGCAGTATTTT

v_call: TRBV27
d_call: -
j_call: TRBJ2-1
cdr3_aa: CASSLWASSYNEQFF
cdr3_nt: TGTGCCAGCAGTTTATGGGCGAGCTCCTACAATGAGCAGTTCTTC

v_call: TRBV28
d_call: TRBD1
j_call: TRBJ1-5
cdr3_aa: CASSYRTGGFGSQPQHF
cdr3_nt: TGTGCCAGCAGCTACCGGACAGGGGGCTTTGGCAGTCAGCCCCAGCATTTT

v_call: TRBV25-1
d_call: TRBD1
j_call: TRBJ1-5
cdr3_aa: CASSADRVSSNQPQHF
cdr3_nt: TGTGCCAGCAGTGCGGACAGGGTTTCTAGCAATCAGCCCCAGCATTTT

v_call: TRBV6-5
d_call: -
j_call: TRBJ1-2
cdr3_aa: CASSRSYETVSGYTF
cdr3_nt: TGTGCCAGCAGTAGGTCGTACGAGACAGTATCCGGCTACACCTTC

v_call: TRBV19
d_call: -
j_call: TRBJ1-4
cdr3_aa: CASSGWRASNEKLFF
cdr3_nt: TGTGCCAGTAGTGGCTGGAGGGCTTCTAATGAAAAACTGTTTTTT

v_call: TRBV6-5
d_call: -
j_call: TRBJ2-1
cdr3_aa: CASSPQGKRYNEQFF
cdr3_nt: TGTGCCAGCAGTCCCCAGGGGAAAAGGTACAATGAGCAGTTCTTC

v_call: TRBV19
d_call: TRBD1
j_call: TRBJ1-5
cdr3_aa: CASSINQGASGQPQHF
cdr3_nt: TGTGCCAGTAGTATTAACCAGGGGGCTTCAGGACAGCCCCAGCATTTT

v_call: TRBV5-4
d_call: -
j_call: TRBJ2-3
cdr3_aa: CASSFGQKDTQYF
cdr3_nt: TGTGCCAGCAGCTTCGGACAGAAGGATACGCAGTATTTT